This T cell receptor (beta chain) was profiled in a study of OX40 agonist ivuxolimab in advanced cancers. Study background: Clinicians treated patients with ivuxolimab, an agonistic anti-OX40 (CD134) antibody. Points from the study as a whole: Among expanded peripheral T cells, antigen specificity went undetermined.

The repertoire was sequenced with immunoSEQ multiplex PCR; TCRdb's copy has only in-frame clones and lacks some. The data show roughly 40,000 clones, 70% to 90% seen once. Points on this clone: Its antigen is still unknown.

The clonotype originates from an adult with an advanced solid tumor such as melanoma, head and neck, liver or kidney cancer. The source material was CD4+ or CD8+ T cells sorted from blood, sampled in a trial of the OX40 agonist ivuxolimab.

CDR3 sequence: CASSLNDRANYGYTF. The CDR3 coding sequence is TGTGCCAGCAGCTTGAACGACAGGGCCAACTATGGCTACACCTTC. This rearrangement joins TRBV5-5 to TRBJ1-2; 7 bases are shared with TRBD1. The CDR3 has 15 amino acids. From germline, CDR1 is SGHKS and CDR2 YYEKEE (reference sequence). V dropped 1 base and J dropped 2; count of bases not matched to a gene: 5.